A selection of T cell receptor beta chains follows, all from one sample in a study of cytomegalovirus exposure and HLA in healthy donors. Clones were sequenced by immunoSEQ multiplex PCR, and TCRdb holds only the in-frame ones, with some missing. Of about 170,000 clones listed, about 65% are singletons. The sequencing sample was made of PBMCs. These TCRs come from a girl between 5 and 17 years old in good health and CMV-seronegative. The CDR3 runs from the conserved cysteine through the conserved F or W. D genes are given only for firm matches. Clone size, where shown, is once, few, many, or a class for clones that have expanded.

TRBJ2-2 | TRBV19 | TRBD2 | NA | CASTLGGGNTGELFF | TGTGCCAGTACTCTAGGCGGGGGAAACACCGGGGAGCTGTTTTTT
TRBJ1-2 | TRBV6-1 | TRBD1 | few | CASSRRDSANYGYTF | TGTGCAAGCAGTCGGAGGGACAGCGCCAACTATGGCTACACCTTC
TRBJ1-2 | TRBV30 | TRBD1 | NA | CAWSSGTGGVVGYTF | TGTGCCTGGAGTTCCGGGACAGGGGGAGTTGTGGGATACACCTTC
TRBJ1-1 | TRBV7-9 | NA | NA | CASSFGDTEAFF | TGTGCCAGCAGCTTCGGGGACACTGAAGCTTTCTTT
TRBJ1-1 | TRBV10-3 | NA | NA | CAISTEAEAFF | TGTGCCATCAGTACCGAGGCTGAAGCTTTCTTT
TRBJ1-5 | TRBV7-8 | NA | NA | CASSSRRGSGNQPQHF | TGTGCCAGCAGCTCCCGACGGGGGTCGGGGAATCAGCCCCAGCATTTT
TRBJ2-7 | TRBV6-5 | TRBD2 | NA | CASRLAGERYEQYF | TGTGCCAGTAGACTAGCGGGAGAGAGGTACGAGCAGTACTTC
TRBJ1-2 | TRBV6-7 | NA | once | CASSSFSTENYGYTF | TGTGCCAGCAGTTCATTCTCGACAGAGAACTATGGCTACACCTTC
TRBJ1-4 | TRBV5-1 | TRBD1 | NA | CASSFGQGSATNEKLFF | TGCGCCAGCAGCTTCGGACAGGGGAGTGCAACTAATGAAAAACTGTTTTTT
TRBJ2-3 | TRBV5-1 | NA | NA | CASSLGADTQYF | TGCGCCAGCAGCTTGGGCGCAGATACGCAGTATTTT